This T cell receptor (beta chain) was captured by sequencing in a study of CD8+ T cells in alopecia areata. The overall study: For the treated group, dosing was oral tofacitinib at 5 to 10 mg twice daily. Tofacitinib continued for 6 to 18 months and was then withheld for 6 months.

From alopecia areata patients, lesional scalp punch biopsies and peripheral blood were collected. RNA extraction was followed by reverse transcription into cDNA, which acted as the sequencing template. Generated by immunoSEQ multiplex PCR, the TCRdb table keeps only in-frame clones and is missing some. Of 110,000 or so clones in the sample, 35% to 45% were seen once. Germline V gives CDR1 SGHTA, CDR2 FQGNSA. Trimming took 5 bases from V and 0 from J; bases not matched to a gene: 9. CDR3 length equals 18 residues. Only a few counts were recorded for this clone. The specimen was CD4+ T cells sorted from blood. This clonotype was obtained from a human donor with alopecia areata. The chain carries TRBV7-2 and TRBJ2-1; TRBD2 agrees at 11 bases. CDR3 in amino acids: CASSLRTSGLFSYNEQFF. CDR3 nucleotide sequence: TGTGCCAGCAGCCTCAGGACTAGCGGGCTATTCTCCTACAATGAGCAGTTCTTC. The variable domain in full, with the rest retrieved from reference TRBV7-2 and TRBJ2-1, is GAGVSQSPSNKVTEKGKDVELRCDPISGHTALYWYRQSLGQGLEFLIYFQGNSAPDKSGLPSDRFSAERTGGSVSTLTIQRTQQEDSAVYLCASSLRTSGLFSYNEQFFGPGTRLTVL.